This TCR beta chain was retrieved from a study of blood T cell repertoires in COVID-19 (TCRdb year 2020). In the study overall: Samples covering the acute and convalescent phases of COVID-19 were provided by collaborators in the United States, Italy and Spain. The material from the prospective study consisted of cDNA or gDNA derived from T cells, B-cell-depleted T cells, or PBMCs. The dataset comprised deeply sampled blood TCRbeta repertoires from subjects exposed to, actively infected with, or recovered from COVID-19. The repertoires were released in a freely available public database intended as a resource for research on the immune response to SARS-CoV-2. The samples were drawn from the first 160 participants of the ongoing ImmuneRACE study and from over 950 subjects provided by 6 global collaborators. Sample metadata almost always included a de-identified subject ID, COVID-19 status, age in years and sex. HLA class I and class II types, where available, came from metadata supplied by the sample provider rather than from assay-based typing.

TCRbeta CDR3 regions were amplified from genomic DNA using the immunoSEQ Assay, a bias-controlled multiplex PCR. Per the authors' processing: Nucleated cell counts per sample were estimated from amplification of reference gene primers within the assay. To quantify the absolute abundance of each unique TCRbeta CDR3 rearrangement, sequence reads were collapsed and filtered. For each sample, productive Simpson clonality was calculated as the square root of Simpson's diversity index over productive rearrangements. TCRdb retrieved this table from immuneACCESS and kept in-frame rearrangements only. Not all clones are present; in checked studies, unresolved V genes account for under half, and no reason is known for the remainder. V and J calls and clone size are as listed in that table; D and trimming were resolved from the DNA. Counted in this sample were about 160,000 clones; approximately 88% of them appeared once. The leading ten clones occupy about 10% of the sample.

V has 3 bases trimmed and J has 7 bases trimmed; junction bases matching no gene number 7. The CDR3 contains 16 residues, cysteine and phenylalanine counted. Kept here is only the CDR3 DNA, which spans 48 bases and is read in frame from base 1. As encoded in the germline V gene, CDR1 is SGHTA while CDR2 is FQGNSA. Whole blood was collected in K2EDTA tubes by collaborating institutions according to the institutions' own protocols. For TCRbeta analysis, collaborators shipped samples in one of three forms: frozen whole blood, isolated PBMCs, or DNA extracted from either of those sample types. As regards this clone: Its antigen has not been determined. No base quality values were provided; no much bigger clone lies one nucleotide off.

Summary of the overall study and its limitations: How much clinical and demographic metadata was included differed by source and by participant, and the metadata was provided uncurated.

This clonotype was sampled from a woman aged 80 or over with active or convalescent COVID-19. The source material was peripheral blood. Recombination connected TRBV7-2 to TRBJ1-5; the central 12 bases match TRBD1. CDR3 loop: CASSFTTGQGAQPQHF. At the DNA level, the sequence is TGTGCCAGCAGCTTTACCACGGGACAGGGGGCCCAGCCCCAGCATTTT.